One sample yielded the 9 T cell receptor beta chains listed below, sequenced in a study of blood T cell repertoires in COVID-19. Assay: immunoSEQ multiplex PCR; the TCRdb copy retains only in-frame clones and omits some. The repertoire has more than 200,000 clones, around 89% of them found once; the top ten carry 1.5% to 2%. Material: peripheral blood. Receptors originate from a man between 65 and 80 years old with acute or convalescent COVID-19.

The chain links TRBV30 to TRBJ2-7, with 9 bases that match TRBD1. The CDR3 totals 14 residues. Germline trimming cut 5 bases from V and 9 bases from J; bases unmatched to any gene: 14. From germline, CDR1 is GTSNPN and CDR2 SVGIG (reference sequence). The CDR3 protein is CAWRTDRGLTGQYF. Written as DNA, the CDR3 is TGTGCCTGGCGCACGGACAGGGGTCTTACAGGGCAGTACTTC.

The chain combines TRBV5-6 with TRBJ2-5; TRBD2 might be the D (5 bases). Germline CDR1 reads SGHDT; CDR2 reads YYEEEE. This CDR3 has 14 amino acids. V gave up 0 bases and J gave up 3 bases, with 9 bases separating them. The CDR3 region has the DNA TGTGCCAGCAGCTTGGCGGGGAATAAAGAGACCCAGTACTTC. Translated, it gives CASSLAGNKETQYF.

This chain links TRBV6-2 or TRBV6-3 with TRBJ2-7, with 9 bases matching TRBD1. The CDR3 has 14 residues. V was clipped by 8 bases and J by 7 bases; unmatched bases: 12. Germline-derived CDR1 and CDR2 are MNHEY and SVGEGT. CDR3 DNA sequence: TGTGCCAGCGGCCGGGACAGGGTACTCGGGGAGCAGTACTTC. Amino acid sequence: CASGRDRVLGEQYF.

The chain couples TRBV27 to TRBJ2-2; 11 bases are a match to TRBD1. Germline V gene sequence: CDR1 MNHEY, CDR2 SMNVEV (reference sequence). The V gene end was trimmed by 4 bases and the J gene end by 1 base; junction bases not matched to a gene: 5. This CDR3 is built from 17 residues. The DNA for the CDR3 is TGTGCCAGCAGTTGGACAGGGGGCTCCCTGAACACCGGGGAGCTGTTTTTT. Protein sequence: CASSWTGGSLNTGELFF.

The chain carries TRBV25-1 and TRBJ1-6; maybe TRBD1 (6 bases). CDR3 length: 16 residues. Trimming removed 5 bases at V and 6 bases at J, with 17 bases between. Germline CDR1 MGHDK, CDR2 SYGVNS. The CDR3 protein is CASSRTQGSFNSPLHF. CDR3 sequence (DNA): TGTGCCAGCAGTCGAACACAGGGATCGTTTAATTCACCCCTCCACTTT.

This clone occurred a few times. The V and J genes are TRBV28 and TRBJ1-5, with D possibly TRBD1 on 5 matching bases. V was clipped by 3 bases and J by 2 bases, with 8 bases between them. Germline V gene data show CDR1 as MDHEN and CDR2 as SYDVKM. The length of the CDR3 is 14 residues. CDR3 in DNA: TGTGCCAGCAGTTTCTGGGGGGGCAATCAGCCCCAGCATTTT. Translating it yields CASSFWGGNQPQHF.

The chain couples TRBV7-2 to TRBJ2-7; 7 positions match TRBD2. J was trimmed by 7 bases and V by 6 bases; bases with no gene match: 15. This CDR3 spans 15 amino acids. Germline V CDR1 and CDR2: SGHTA, FQGNSA. CDR3 DNA sequence: TGTGCCAGCAGGAATCGCTTGCGGGAGCAAGAAGAGCAGTACTTC. Its protein is CASRNRLREQEEQYF.

The genes are TRBV10-3 and TRBJ1-3; unclear D gene. V lost 3 bases and J lost 0, with 12 bases in between. CDR1 is ENHRY and CDR2 is SYGVKD in the germline V gene. This CDR3 is built from 16 residues. The chain's CDR3 is CAISELGRISGNTIYF. CDR3 sequence (DNA): TGTGCCATCAGTGAACTAGGAAGGATCTCTGGAAACACCATATATTTT.

The chain carries TRBV3-1 (or the pseudogene TRBV3-2) and TRBJ2-7; 11 positions agree with TRBD2. After removal of 8 bases from V and 3 bases from J, the junction contained 6 bases not matched to a gene. Germline lookup yields CDR1 LGHDT and CDR2 YNNKEL (reference sequence). CDR3 length: 14 residues. This CDR3 reads CASAETSGSYEQYF. Written as DNA, the CDR3 is TGTGCCAGCGCCGAAACTAGCGGGAGCTACGAGCAGTACTTC.